This T cell receptor beta chain was recorded in a study of response to subunit inactivated influenza vaccine. TCRdb re-derived calls from the RT-PCR reads in MiXCR, one entry per CDR3 protein. The repertoire includes 600,000 to 700,000 distinct CDR3 sequences, less than 15% of them detected once, and around 7.6% sits in the top ten. This clonotype turned up a few times. No antigen is known for it. The CDR3 is 17 amino acids. CDR1 SGHTA and CDR2 FQGNSA come from the germline V gene. Germline trimming cut 6 bases from V and 3 bases from J; bases unmatched to any gene: 11. Findings and caveats of the study: Authors suggested few new T cells are recruited by each seasonal influenza vaccination.

This sequence joins TRBV7-2 and TRBJ2-1; 10 bases map to TRBD2. The sequenced sample was PBMCs from blood, obtained approximately 15 days before vaccination. This receptor was obtained from a man in his forties or fifties who received an inactivated influenza vaccine. CDR3 residues: CASRRFVSGGVYNEQFF. The CDR3 DNA is TGTGCCAGCAGAAGATTCGTAAGCGGGGGGGTCTACAATGAGCAGTTCTTC.